This T cell receptor (beta chain) was identified during a study of early T cells in non-severe SARS-CoV-2 infection. Note on this clonotype: Antigen: not known.

CDR3 size: 19 residues. V shed 0 bases and J 2 bases; nucleotides not matched to a gene: 13. Per germline, CDR1 LGHNA and CDR2 YNFKEQ. General study points: Private and CD4 specificities were missed by VDJdb matching, skewed to anti-spike CD8.

TCRdb itself ran the 5' RACE reads through MiXCR, one entry per CDR3 protein. The data show 62,000 or so distinct CDR3 sequences, 7.5% to 9% seen once. The clonotype was recovered from an adult who was a healthcare worker with PCR-confirmed SARS-CoV-2 infection or an uninfected control (not recorded which). The rearrangement links TRBV4-2 to TRBJ2-3, with TRBD2 matching 8 bases. The sample consisted of whole blood, taken at baseline. In nucleotides, the CDR3 is TGTGCCAGCAGCCAAGATATAGGTGGTAGCGGGGTCTTCACAGATACGCAGTATTTT. Its translation: CASSQDIGGSGVFTDTQYF.